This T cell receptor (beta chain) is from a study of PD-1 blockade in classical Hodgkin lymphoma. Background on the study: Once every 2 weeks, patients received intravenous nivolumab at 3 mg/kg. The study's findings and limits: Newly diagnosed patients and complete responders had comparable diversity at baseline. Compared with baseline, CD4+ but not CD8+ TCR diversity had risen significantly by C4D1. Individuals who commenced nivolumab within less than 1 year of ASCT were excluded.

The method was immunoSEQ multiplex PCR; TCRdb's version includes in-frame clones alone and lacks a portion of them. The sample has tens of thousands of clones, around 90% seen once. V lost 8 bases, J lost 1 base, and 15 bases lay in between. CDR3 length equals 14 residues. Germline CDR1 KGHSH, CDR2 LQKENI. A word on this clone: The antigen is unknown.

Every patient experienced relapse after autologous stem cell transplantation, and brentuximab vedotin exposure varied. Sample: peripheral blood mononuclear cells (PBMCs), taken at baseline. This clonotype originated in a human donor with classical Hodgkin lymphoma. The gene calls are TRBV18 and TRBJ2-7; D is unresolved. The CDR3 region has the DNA TGTGCCAGCGCCCCCACACCGGTTTCCTACGAGCAGTACTTC. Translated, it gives CASAPTPVSYEQYF.